This section outlines one T cell receptor (beta chain) sequence together with its context. This sample was included in a study of T cell changes during pregnancy in multiple sclerosis. Germline loops: CDR1 PRHDT, CDR2 FYEKMQ (reference sequence). V lost 7 bases and J lost 5, with 14 bases in between. The length of the CDR3 is 13 residues. The table came from immunoSEQ multiplex PCR; TCRdb's copy has only in-frame clones and leaves some out. The table has some 40,000 clones, approximately 93% seen once. The chain recombines TRBV13 with TRBJ1-1; D is possibly TRBD1 (5 bases). The starting material was CD8+ T cells from peripheral blood mononuclear cells, obtained in the third trimester of pregnancy. The clonotype comes from a female donor with multiple sclerosis, enrolled in a pregnancy study. CDR3 loop: CASTSTVWTEAFF. In DNA, the CDR3 is TGTGCCAGCACCTCGACAGTCTGGACTGAAGCTTTCTTT.